This T cell receptor (beta chain) was captured in a study of cytomegalovirus exposure and HLA in healthy donors. PCR amplification relied on 60 Vbeta primers (plus 13 Jbeta primers). TCRdb's table, derived via immunoSEQ multiplex PCR, lists solely in-frame clones and lacks some. The sample comprises roughly 190,000 clones, about 88% of which are singletons, and about 1.7% rests with the top ten. Per the germline V gene, CDR1 is MNHNY and CDR2 is SVGAGI (reference sequence). The length of the CDR3 is 15 residues. V was clipped by 5 bases and J by 7 bases, with 20 bases between them. This clonotype was sampled from a woman younger than 35 in good health and CMV-seronegative. This chain links TRBV6-6 with TRBJ1-1, with D perhaps TRBD1 (5 bases). Sequenced input: PBMCs. CDR3 in amino acids: CASSPPRGAGGEAFF. CDR3 in DNA: TGTGCCAGCAGTCCCCCTCGAGGGGCCGGGGGTGAAGCTTTCTTT.